This paragraph reports one T cell receptor beta chain. This clone's antigen is unknown. The record has no base qualities; no much larger clone is one base away. These data belong to a study of shared clonotypes between healthy human individuals (dated by TCRdb to the early 2020s). As for the study more broadly: A few men and two women, aged 18 to 49 years, made up the cohort. Per donor, three plates each were used for CD4 naive and CD4 memory, two for CD8 naive, and one for CD8 memory. To estimate repertoire size and how much clonotypes are shared between individuals, the study performed deep sequencing of blood TCR repertoires from about five healthy adults. Libraries were prepared and TCR repertoires were sequenced by different laboratories using diverse techniques, in order to increase sequencing depth and limit assay-specific biases. Between about 0.8 and 9 billion PBMCs per donor were obtained by leukapheresis. Overall study outcomes, separate from this receptor: Pairwise subsampling indicated that sequencing depth was expected to affect the degree of clonotype sharing among donors. Rarefaction of sorted-subset datasets indicated incomplete sequencing despite the large sequencing depth. Approximately 5% of naive CD4, 3% to 3.5% of naive CD8, roughly 2.5% of memory CD4, and about 0.4% of memory CD8 clonotypes were shared across a few donors. Clonotypes shared by all four sorted-subset donors showed higher generation probabilities than non-shared clonotypes. Only blood was sampled, and tissue TCR repertoires likely differ from those in blood. Naive subsets generally had larger estimated clonotype richness than memory subsets did. Because the study included a small number of donors, the genetic and exposure-history diversity represented was limited.

TCR CDR3 regions were amplified from genomic DNA by multiplex PCR using the deep immunoSEQ assay. Extracted genomic DNA from each cell subset was distributed evenly across all wells of several immunoSEQ 96-well plates, and each plate was treated as a replicate. For sorted subsets, approximately 200 ng of genomic DNA, equivalent to tens of thousands of T cell genomes, went into each replicate PCR. The purified libraries were quantified using a Qubit 3.0 fluorometer, sized with a Bioanalyzer 2100, and then quantified again using the KAPA Library Quantification kit. Every immunoSEQ 96-well plate was sequenced on a dedicated single-read 150-cycle Illumina NextSeq 550 flow cell. In the paper's pipeline: Because only junctional sequences without quality scores were contained in the immunoSEQ output, filtering matching that applied to full-length reads could not be performed. To assign V/J genes and CDR3, sequences were annotated using PyIR, a Python wrapper for IgBLAST v1.9, with IMGT germline references. Reads were filtered out if the reads had weak V/J assignments (E-value above 1e-6), no CDR3, stop codons, out-of-frame junctions, or ambiguous translated residues. A V3J clonotype was defined by an identical inferred V gene, J gene, and CDR3 amino acid sequence. To compute the percentage overlap between repertoires, the number of shared unique clonotypes was divided by the size of the smaller repertoire. Richness of each repertoire was evaluated using RTK rarefaction, the Chao1 estimator, and Recon v2.1 estimates of unobserved clonotypes. Generation probabilities for all TCRbeta clonotypes obtained by the gDNA method from several donors were computed using OLGA. Drawn from immuneACCESS, this table holds only the in-frame rearrangements with V and J called that TCRdb kept. Clones are partly lost; checked studies trace under half to an unresolved V gene and leave the rest unexplained. V and J calls and clone size are given by that table; D and trimming were obtained from the DNA. In all, the sample holds 600,000 to 750,000 clones, and about nine tenths of those were seen once. The ten largest clones take up 30% to 40% of the sample.

Donors were healthy HIV-negative adults with no recently reported acute infections or vaccinations. Only Caucasian adults living in Nashville, Tennessee, USA were represented among the donors. CD8 memory samples combined magnetically selected CD45RO+ cells with CCR7-negative CD45RA+ effector memory (TemRA) cells. Blood was collected by leukapheresis, and PBMCs were isolated by Ficoll-Histopaque density gradient centrifugation and then cryopreserved in liquid nitrogen vapor phase. Purity and quantity of every magnetically sorted T cell population were checked by analytical flow cytometry. Each sorted fraction had its genomic DNA isolated and then quantified by UV absorbance on a Nanodrop 2000c. V gives up 5 bases and J gives up 3 bases, and the segment between their germline ends measures 8 bases. Inclusive of the bounding cysteine and phenylalanine, the CDR3 is 12 residues long. The only DNA kept is the CDR3, 36 bases in frame from the first base. The CDR1 and CDR2 encoded by the germline V gene (reference sequence) are MNHNY and SVGAGI.

The chain links TRBV6-6 with TRBJ2-7; the D segment cannot be called with confidence. Sequenced material: memory CD8+ T cells from PBMCs. Per the publication, the cell subset or site label means: CD45RO+ cells pooled with CCR7-negative TemRA cells. The receptor was isolated from a man between 18 and 35 years old in good health. Some clones in this sample may be carry-over from other donors' samples. The CDR3 sequence is CASSDNSYEQYF. The nucleotides read TGTGCCAGCAGTGACAACAGCTACGAGCAGTACTTC.